This T cell receptor (beta chain) comes out of a study of T cells in Graves' hyperthyroidism and ophthalmopathy. CDR1 and CDR2 from the germline V gene are LNHDA and SQIVND (reference sequence). The CDR3 covers 13 residues. A few counts support this clonotype. From RNA transcripts, TCR beta CDR3 regions were amplified. The HTBI primer set served for first-round RT-PCR of the TCR CDR3. A single record per CDR3 protein comes from TCRdb applying MiXCR to the multiplex PCR reads. This sample has under 400,000 distinct CDR3 sequences, with about 13% found just once. Sequencing was done on a sample of blood. The gene calls are TRBV19 and TRBJ2-1; TRBD2 is a possible D gene (5 bases). The TCR originated in a woman between 18 and 29 years old with Graves' hyperthyroidism. Here the CDR3 reads CASGFSSYNEQFF. As DNA, the CDR3 is TGTGCATCGGGATTCAGCTCCTACAATGAGCAGTTCTTC.